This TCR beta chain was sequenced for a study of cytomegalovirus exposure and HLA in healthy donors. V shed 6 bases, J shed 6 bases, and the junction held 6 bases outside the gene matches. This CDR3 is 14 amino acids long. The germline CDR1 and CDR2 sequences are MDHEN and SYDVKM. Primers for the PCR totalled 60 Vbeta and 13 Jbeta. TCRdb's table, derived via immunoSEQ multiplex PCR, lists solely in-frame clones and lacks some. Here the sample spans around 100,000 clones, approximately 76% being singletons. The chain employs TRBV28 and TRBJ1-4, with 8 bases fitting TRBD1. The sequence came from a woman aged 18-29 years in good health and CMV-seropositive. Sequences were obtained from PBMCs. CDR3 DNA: TGTGCCAGCAGACCAGGGGGCTCTCATGAAAAACTGTTTTTT. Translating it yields CASRPGGSHEKLFF.